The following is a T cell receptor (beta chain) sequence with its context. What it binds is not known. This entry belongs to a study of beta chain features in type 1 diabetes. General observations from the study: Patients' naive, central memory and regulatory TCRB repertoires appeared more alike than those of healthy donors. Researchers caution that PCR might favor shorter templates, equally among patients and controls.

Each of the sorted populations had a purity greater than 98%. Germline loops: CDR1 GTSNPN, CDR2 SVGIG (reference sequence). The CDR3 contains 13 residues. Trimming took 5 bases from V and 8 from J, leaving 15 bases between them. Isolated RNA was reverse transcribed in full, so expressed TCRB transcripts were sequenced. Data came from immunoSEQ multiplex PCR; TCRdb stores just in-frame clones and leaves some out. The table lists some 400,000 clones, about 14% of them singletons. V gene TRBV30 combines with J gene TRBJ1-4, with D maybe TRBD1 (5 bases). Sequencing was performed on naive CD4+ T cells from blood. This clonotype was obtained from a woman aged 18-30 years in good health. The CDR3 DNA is TGTGCCTGGGGGAAGGGGTTGGTCGAAAAACTGTTTTTT. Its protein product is CAWGKGLVEKLFF.